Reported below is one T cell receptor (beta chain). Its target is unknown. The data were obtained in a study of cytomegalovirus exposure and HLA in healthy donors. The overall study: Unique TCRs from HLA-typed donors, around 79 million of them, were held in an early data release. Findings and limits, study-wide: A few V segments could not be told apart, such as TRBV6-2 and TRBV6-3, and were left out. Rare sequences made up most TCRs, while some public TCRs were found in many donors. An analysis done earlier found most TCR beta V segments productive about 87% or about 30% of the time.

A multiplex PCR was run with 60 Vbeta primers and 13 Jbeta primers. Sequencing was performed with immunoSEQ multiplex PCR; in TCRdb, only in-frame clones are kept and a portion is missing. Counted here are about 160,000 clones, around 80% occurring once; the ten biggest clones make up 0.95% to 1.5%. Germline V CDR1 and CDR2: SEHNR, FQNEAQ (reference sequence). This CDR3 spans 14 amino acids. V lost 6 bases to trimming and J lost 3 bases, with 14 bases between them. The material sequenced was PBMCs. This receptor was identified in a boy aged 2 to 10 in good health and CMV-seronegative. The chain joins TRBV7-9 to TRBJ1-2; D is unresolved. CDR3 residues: CASSRPRDHYGYTF. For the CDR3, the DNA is TGTGCCAGCAGTCGTCCGCGGGATCACTATGGCTACACCTTC.